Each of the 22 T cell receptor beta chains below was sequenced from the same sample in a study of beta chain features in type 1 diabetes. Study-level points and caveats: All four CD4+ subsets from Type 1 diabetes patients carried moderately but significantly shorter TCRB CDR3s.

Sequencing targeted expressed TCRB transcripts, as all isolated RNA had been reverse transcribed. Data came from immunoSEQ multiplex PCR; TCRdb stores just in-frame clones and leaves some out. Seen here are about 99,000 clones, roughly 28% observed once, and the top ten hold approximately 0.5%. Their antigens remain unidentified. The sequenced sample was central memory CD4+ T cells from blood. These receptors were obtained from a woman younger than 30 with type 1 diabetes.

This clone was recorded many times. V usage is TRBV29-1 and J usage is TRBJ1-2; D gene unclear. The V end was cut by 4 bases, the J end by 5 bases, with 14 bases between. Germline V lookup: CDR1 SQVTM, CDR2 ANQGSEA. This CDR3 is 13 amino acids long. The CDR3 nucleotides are TGCAGCGTTGTAAGTACGGAGGAATATGGCTACACCTTC. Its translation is CSVVSTEEYGYTF.

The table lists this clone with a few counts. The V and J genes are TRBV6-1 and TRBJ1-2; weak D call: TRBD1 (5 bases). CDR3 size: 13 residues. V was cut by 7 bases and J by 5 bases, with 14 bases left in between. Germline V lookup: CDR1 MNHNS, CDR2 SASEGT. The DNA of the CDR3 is TGTGCCAGCACCGCGGGACGGCTGTATGGCTACACCTTC. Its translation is CASTAGRLYGYTF.

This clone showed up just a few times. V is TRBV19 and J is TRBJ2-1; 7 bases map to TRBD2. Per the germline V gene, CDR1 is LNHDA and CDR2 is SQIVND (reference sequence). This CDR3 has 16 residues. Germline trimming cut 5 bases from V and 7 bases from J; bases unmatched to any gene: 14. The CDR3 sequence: CASSSNVGTTDNEQFF. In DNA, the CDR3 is TGTGCCAGTAGTTCAAACGTCGGGACTACTGATAATGAGCAGTTCTTC.

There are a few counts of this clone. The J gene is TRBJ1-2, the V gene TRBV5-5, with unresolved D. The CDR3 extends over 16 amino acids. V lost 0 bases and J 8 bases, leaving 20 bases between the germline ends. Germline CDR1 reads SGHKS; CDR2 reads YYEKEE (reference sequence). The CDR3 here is CASSLEFVRTVRGYTF. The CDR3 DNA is TGTGCCAGCAGCTTGGAGTTCGTCAGAACAGTTCGGGGCTACACCTTC. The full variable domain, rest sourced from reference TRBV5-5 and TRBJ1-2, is DAGVTQSPTHLIKTRGQQVTLRCSPISGHKSVSWYQQVLGQGPQFIFQYYEKEERGRGNFPDRFSARQFPNYSSELNVNALLLGDSALYLCASSLEFVRTVRGYTFGSGTRLTVV.

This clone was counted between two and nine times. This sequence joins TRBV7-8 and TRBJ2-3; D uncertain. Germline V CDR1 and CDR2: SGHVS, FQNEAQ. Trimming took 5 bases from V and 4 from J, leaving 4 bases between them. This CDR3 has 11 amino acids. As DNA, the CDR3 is TGTGCCAGCAGCCCCGCAGATACGCAGTATTTT. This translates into CASSPADTQYF. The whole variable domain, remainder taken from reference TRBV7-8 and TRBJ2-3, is GAGVSQSPRYKVAKRGQDVALRCDPISGHVSLFWYQQALGQGPEFLTYFQNEAQLDKSGLPSDRFFAERPEGSVSTLKIQRTQQEDSAVYLCASSPADTQYFGPGTRLTVL.

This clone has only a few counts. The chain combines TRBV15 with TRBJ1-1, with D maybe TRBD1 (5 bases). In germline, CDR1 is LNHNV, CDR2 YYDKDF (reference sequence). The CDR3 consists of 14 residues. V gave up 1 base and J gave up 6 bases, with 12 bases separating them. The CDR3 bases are TGTGCCACCAGCAGAGCAGGGTTTGCCGCTGAAGCTTTCTTT. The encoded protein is CATSRAGFAAEAFF.

CDR3 sequence: CASSFRSGQPQHF. The DNA for the CDR3 is TGTGCCAGCAGCTTCCGGTCGGGTCAGCCCCAGCATTTT. The chain has TRBV7-8 and TRBJ1-5; D is unclear. Trimming pared 3 bases from V and 6 bases from J, leaving 9 bases between. CDR3 length equals 13 residues. Germline CDR1 and CDR2: SGHVS and FQNEAQ.

Here the CDR3 reads CASSLSDNYNEQFF. For the CDR3, the DNA is TGTGCCAGCAGCTTAAGTGACAACTACAATGAGCAGTTCTTC. This sequence joins TRBV7-3 and TRBJ2-1; D not certain. This CDR3 has 14 amino acids. In germline, CDR1 is SGHTA, CDR2 FQGTGA. V was trimmed by 1 base and J by 3 bases, leaving 7 bases between them.

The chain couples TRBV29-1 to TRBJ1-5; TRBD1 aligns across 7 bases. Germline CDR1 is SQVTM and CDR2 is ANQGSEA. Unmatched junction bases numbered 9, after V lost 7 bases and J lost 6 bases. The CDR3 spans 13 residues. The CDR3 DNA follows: TGCAGCGCCCGGGAGGGGGCAGGTCAGCCCCAGCATTTT. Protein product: CSAREGAGQPQHF. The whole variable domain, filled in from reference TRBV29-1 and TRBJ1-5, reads SAVISQKPSRDICQRGTSLTIQCQVDSQVTMMFWYRQQPGQSLTLIATANQGSEATYESGFVIDKFPISRPNLTFSTLTVSNMSPEDSSIYLCSAREGAGQPQHFGDGTRLSIL.

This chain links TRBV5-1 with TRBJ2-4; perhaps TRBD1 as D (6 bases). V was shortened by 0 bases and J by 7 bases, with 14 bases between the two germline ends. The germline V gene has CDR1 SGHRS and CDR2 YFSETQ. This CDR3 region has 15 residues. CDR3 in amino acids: CASSLGGIGQNIQYF. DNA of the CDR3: TGCGCCAGCAGCTTGGGGGGAATCGGACAGAACATTCAGTACTTC.

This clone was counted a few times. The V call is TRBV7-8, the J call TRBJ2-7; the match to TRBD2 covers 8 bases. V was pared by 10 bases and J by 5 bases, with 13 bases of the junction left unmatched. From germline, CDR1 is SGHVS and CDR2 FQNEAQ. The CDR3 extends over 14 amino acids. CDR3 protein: CATLQSRAGDEQYF. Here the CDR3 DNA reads TGTGCCACCTTGCAGTCGCGAGCGGGAGACGAGCAGTACTTC.

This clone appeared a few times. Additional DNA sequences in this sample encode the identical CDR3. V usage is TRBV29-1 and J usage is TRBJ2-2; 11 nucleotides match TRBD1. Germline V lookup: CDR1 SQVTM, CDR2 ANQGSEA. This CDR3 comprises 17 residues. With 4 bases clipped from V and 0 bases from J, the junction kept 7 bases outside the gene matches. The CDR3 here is CSVGRGTGGPNTGELFF. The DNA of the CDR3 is TGCAGCGTTGGACGAGGGACAGGGGGACCGAACACCGGGGAGCTGTTTTTT.

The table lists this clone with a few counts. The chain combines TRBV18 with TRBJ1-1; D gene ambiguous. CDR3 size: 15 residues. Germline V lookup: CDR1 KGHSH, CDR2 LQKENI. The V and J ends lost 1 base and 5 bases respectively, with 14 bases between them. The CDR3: CASSPRVITVTEAFF. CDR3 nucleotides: TGTGCCAGCTCACCACGGGTTATAACAGTTACTGAAGCTTTCTTT.

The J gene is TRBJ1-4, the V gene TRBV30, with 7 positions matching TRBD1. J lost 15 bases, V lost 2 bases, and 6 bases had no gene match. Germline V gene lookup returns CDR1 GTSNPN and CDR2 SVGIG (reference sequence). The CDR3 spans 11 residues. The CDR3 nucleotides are TGTGCCTGGAGTAGCGACAGGGCCGTGTTTTTT. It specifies CAWSSDRAVFF.

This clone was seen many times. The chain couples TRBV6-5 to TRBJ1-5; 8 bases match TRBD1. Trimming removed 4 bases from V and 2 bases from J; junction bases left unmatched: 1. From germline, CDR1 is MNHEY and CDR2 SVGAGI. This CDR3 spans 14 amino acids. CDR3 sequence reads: CASSLGQGNQPQHF. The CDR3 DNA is TGTGCCAGCAGTTTGGGACAGGGCAATCAGCCCCAGCATTTT.

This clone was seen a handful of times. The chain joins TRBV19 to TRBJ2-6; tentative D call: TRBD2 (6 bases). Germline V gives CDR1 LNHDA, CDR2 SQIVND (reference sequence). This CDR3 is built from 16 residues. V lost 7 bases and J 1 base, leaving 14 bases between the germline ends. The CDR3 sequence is CASISPGRSGANVLTF. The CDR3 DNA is TGTGCCAGTATCAGCCCGGGGAGGTCTGGGGCCAACGTCCTGACTTTC.

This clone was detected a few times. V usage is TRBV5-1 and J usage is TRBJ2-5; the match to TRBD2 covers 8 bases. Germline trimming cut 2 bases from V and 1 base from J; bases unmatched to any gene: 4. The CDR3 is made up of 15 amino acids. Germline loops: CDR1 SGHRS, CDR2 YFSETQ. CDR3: CASSLLTSGQETQYF. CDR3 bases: TGCGCCAGCAGCTTATTAACTAGCGGCCAAGAGACCCAGTACTTC. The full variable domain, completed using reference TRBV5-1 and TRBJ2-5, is KAGVTQTPRYLIKTRGQQVTLSCSPISGHRSVSWYQQTPGQGLQFLFEYFSETQRNKGNFPGRFSGRQFSNSRSEMNVSTLELGDSALYLCASSLLTSGQETQYFGPGTRLLVL.

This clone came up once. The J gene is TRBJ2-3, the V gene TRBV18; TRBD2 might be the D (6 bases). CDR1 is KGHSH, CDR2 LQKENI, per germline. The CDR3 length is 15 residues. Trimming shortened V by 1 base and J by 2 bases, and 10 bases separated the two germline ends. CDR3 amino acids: CASSPQRADTDTQYF. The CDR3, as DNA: TGTGCCAGCTCACCACAGCGGGCAGACACAGATACGCAGTATTTT.

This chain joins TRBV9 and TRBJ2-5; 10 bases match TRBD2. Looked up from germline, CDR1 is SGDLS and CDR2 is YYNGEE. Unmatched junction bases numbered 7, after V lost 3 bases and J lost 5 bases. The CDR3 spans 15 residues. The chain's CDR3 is CASSANTGLAETQYF. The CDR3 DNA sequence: TGTGCCAGCAGCGCAAATACGGGACTAGCGGAGACCCAGTACTTC.

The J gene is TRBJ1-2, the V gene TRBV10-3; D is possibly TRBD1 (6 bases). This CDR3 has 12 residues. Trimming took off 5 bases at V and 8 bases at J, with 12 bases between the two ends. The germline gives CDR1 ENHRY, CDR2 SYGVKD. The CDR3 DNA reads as TGTGCCATCAGTACAGGGTCCGGCGGCTACACCTTC. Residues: CAISTGSGGYTF.

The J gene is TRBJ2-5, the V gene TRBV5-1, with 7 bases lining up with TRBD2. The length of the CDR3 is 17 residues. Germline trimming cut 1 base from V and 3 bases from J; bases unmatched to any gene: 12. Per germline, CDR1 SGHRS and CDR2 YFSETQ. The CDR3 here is CASSLLLTSRGEETQYF. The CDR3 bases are TGCGCCAGCAGCTTGCTCTTGACTAGCAGAGGCGAAGAGACCCAGTACTTC.

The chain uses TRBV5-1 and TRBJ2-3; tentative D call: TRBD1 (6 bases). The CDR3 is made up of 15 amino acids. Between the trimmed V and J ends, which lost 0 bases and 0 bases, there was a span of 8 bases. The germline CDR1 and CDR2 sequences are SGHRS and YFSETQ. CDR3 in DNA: TGCGCCAGCAGCTTGGGGCAGGGGAGCACAGATACGCAGTATTTT. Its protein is CASSLGQGSTDTQYF.